This entry lists 18 T cell receptor beta chains sequenced from one sample in a study of STAT5B mutations in CD4+ large granular lymphocyte leukemia. Some clones are missing from TCRdb's copy, which holds only in-frame ones; the method was immunoSEQ multiplex PCR. Here the sample spans tens of thousands of clones, 70% to 80% being singletons. The sample was CD4+ T cells from blood buffy coats. Receptor source: a human donor in good health.

The chain combines TRBV9 with TRBJ2-7, with 10 positions matching TRBD2. The CDR3 has 13 amino acids. Germline V CDR1 and CDR2: SGDLS, YYNGEE. V was pared by 3 bases and J by 4 bases, with 1 base of the junction left unmatched. CDR3 sequence reads: CASSASGSYEQYF. The CDR3 nucleotides are TGTGCCAGCAGCGCTAGCGGGAGTTACGAGCAGTACTTC. Variable domain in full (rest from reference TRBV9 and TRBJ2-7): DSGVTQTPKHLITATGQRVTLRCSPRSGDLSVYWYQQSLDQGLQFLIQYYNGEERAKGNILERFSAQQFPDLHSELNLSSLELGDSALYFCASSASGSYEQYFGPGTRLTVT.

The chain couples TRBV10-3 to TRBJ2-7; 7 nucleotides match TRBD2. CDR1 is ENHRY, CDR2 SYGVKD, per germline. J was trimmed by 0 bases and V by 8 bases; bases with no gene match: 7. This CDR3 has 14 amino acids. CDR3 region: CAIRGEASSYEQYF. The CDR3 DNA reads as TGTGCCATCCGGGGGGAGGCGAGCTCCTACGAGCAGTACTTC.

The chain carries TRBV12-5 and TRBJ1-2; 7 bases agree with TRBD1. CDR3 length: 16 residues. Unmatched junction bases numbered 6, after V lost 0 bases and J lost 2 bases. Germline CDR1 LGHNT, CDR2 FRNRAP. Here the CDR3 DNA reads TGTGCTAGTGGTTTGGTACCTGAGGGGGCGAACTATGGCTACACCTTC. Amino acid sequence: CASGLVPEGANYGYTF. The full variable domain, with the rest looked up from reference TRBV12-5 and TRBJ1-2, is DARVTQTPRHKVTEMGQEVTMRCQPILGHNTVFWYRQTMMQGLELLAYFRNRAPLDDSGMPKDRFSAEMPDATLATLKIQPSEPRDSAVYFCASGLVPEGANYGYTFGSGTRLTVV.

The chain links TRBV13 to TRBJ2-1, with 14 nucleotides matching TRBD2. The CDR3 has 15 amino acids. Trimming removed 5 bases from V and 9 bases from J; junction bases left unmatched: 6. Germline CDR1 is PRHDT and CDR2 is FYEKMQ (reference sequence). The CDR3 protein is CASSRGTSGRGEQFF. As DNA, the CDR3 is TGTGCCAGCAGCCGAGGGACTAGCGGGAGAGGTGAGCAGTTCTTC.

This clone has only one observation. The V and J genes are TRBV4-1 and TRBJ1-5; 7 bases fit TRBD1. The CDR3 is 15 residues long. Germline lookup yields CDR1 MGHRA and CDR2 YSYEKL. The V gene end was trimmed by 2 bases and the J gene end by 4 bases; junction bases not matched to a gene: 5. CDR3 sequence reads: CASSQSGTANQPQHF. The CDR3 bases are TGCGCCAGCAGCCAATCCGGGACAGCTAATCAGCCCCAGCATTTT.

V is TRBV27 and J is TRBJ2-7; possible D gene TRBD1, 5 bases. In germline, CDR1 is MNHEY, CDR2 SMNVEV (reference sequence). The CDR3 runs to 15 residues. V lost 3 bases to trimming and J lost 5 bases, with 17 bases between them. CDR3 nucleotides: TGTGCCAGCAGTTTGGGTCTGGCAGGGTACGACGAGCAGTACTTC. Residues: CASSLGLAGYDEQYF.

The V call is TRBV10-3, the J call TRBJ1-1; D possibly corresponds to TRBD1 (6 bases). V lost 6 bases and J lost 8, with 13 bases in between. The CDR3 sequence is 12 residues long. CDR1 and CDR2 (germline): ENHRY, SYGVKD. The CDR3 region is CAISLNDREAFF. The CDR3 region has the DNA TGTGCCATCAGCCTGAACGACAGGGAAGCTTTCTTT.

The V and J genes are TRBV14 and TRBJ2-7; the match to TRBD2 covers 8 bases. The V gene end was trimmed by 1 base and the J gene end by 5 bases; junction bases not matched to a gene: 13. The CDR3 extends over 17 amino acids. Germline values: CDR1 SGHDN, CDR2 FVKESK. The CDR3 sequence is CASSQVPWTSGSHEQYF. CDR3 in DNA: TGTGCCAGCAGCCAAGTCCCCTGGACCAGCGGGAGCCACGAGCAGTACTTC. The full variable domain, rest sourced from reference TRBV14 and TRBJ2-7, is EAGVTQFPSHSVIEKGQTVTLRCDPISGHDNLYWYRRVMGKEIKFLLHFVKESKQDESGMPNNRFLAERTGGTYSTLKVQPAELEDSGVYFCASSQVPWTSGSHEQYFGPGTRLTVT.

The gene calls are TRBV2 and TRBJ1-1, with D hard to call. The CDR3 sequence is 13 residues long. The ends were cut back, 6 bases at V and 1 base at J, with 9 bases in the middle. The germline V gene encodes CDR1 SNHLY and CDR2 FYNNEI. Written as DNA, the CDR3 is TGTGCCAGCAGGATTAGCGGGAACACTGAAGCTTTCTTT. Its translation: CASRISGNTEAFF.

J is TRBJ2-7 and V is TRBV5-1; 7 nucleotides match TRBD1. With V trimmed by 0 bases and J by 6 bases, 9 bases remained unmatched. The CDR3 runs 15 residues. In germline, CDR1 is SGHRS, CDR2 YFSETQ. The CDR3 reads CASSLGVTGVAEQYF. CDR3 bases: TGCGCCAGCAGCTTGGGGGTTACAGGGGTAGCCGAGCAGTACTTC.

Here the CDR3 DNA reads TGTGCCAGCAGTGGGGGAGGACAGGGCGAAAATGAGCAGTTCTTC. Translation gives CASSGGGQGENEQFF. The genes are TRBV2 and TRBJ2-1; 8 positions agree with TRBD1. The V segment lost 4 bases and the J segment 7 bases; nucleotides outside the gene matches: 9. Germline-derived CDR1 and CDR2 are SNHLY and FYNNEI. The CDR3 is made up of 15 amino acids.

The chain combines TRBV2 with TRBJ2-7; TRBD2 matches at 15 bases. The CDR3 runs 17 residues. Germline V gene sequence: CDR1 SNHLY, CDR2 FYNNEI. V dropped 5 bases and J dropped 4; count of bases not matched to a gene: 9. CDR3 loop: CASSTYRTSGRGYEQYF. CDR3 DNA sequence: TGTGCCAGCAGTACCTATAGGACTAGCGGGAGGGGATACGAGCAGTACTTC.

V usage is TRBV19 and J usage is TRBJ1-1; 9 bases fit TRBD1. The CDR3 loop spans 14 amino acids. Germline trimming cut 4 bases from V and 4 bases from J; bases unmatched to any gene: 4. Germline CDR1 is LNHDA and CDR2 is SQIVND (reference sequence). In nucleotides, the CDR3 is TGTGCCAGTAGTAAGGGACAGGGTTTCACTGAAGCTTTCTTT. This encodes CASSKGQGFTEAFF.

CDR3 DNA: TGTGTCCTCCTGGGGGGGGGAGCCCCCAACCTCCCGAGCACAGATACGCAGTATTTT. Protein product: CVLLGGGAPNLPSTDTQYF. This chain links TRBV21-1 with TRBJ2-3; the D call in the table, TRBD2, was not verified against the DNA. TRBV21-1 is a known pseudogene. The CDR3 runs to 19 residues.

This clone appeared once. The chain combines TRBV5-4 with TRBJ2-2; D is possibly TRBD1 or TRBD2 (5 bases each). The germline V and J ends were trimmed by 4 bases and 6 bases, with 19 bases remaining between them. The CDR3 runs 16 residues. CDR1 is SGHNT, CDR2 YYREEE, per germline (reference sequence). As DNA, the CDR3 is TGTGCCAGCAGCCGGGACGTCCCGGCGGAGGCCGGGGAGCTGTTTTTT. It yields the protein CASSRDVPAEAGELFF.

This chain links TRBV18 with TRBJ1-3; D unresolved. Trimming cost V 0 bases and J 1 base, with 4 bases left between them. The CDR3 spans 14 residues. From germline, CDR1 is KGHSH and CDR2 LQKENI. The CDR3 protein is CASSPPGSGNTIYF. The CDR3 DNA reads as TGTGCCAGCTCACCACCAGGGTCTGGAAACACCATATATTTT.

This clone was seen only once. The chain has TRBV7-2 and TRBJ2-7; 9 nucleotides agree with TRBD2. Germline CDR1 reads SGHTA; CDR2 reads FQGNSA. This CDR3 contains 14 residues. With V trimmed by 7 bases and J by 3 bases, 7 bases remained unmatched. CDR3 in amino acids: CASMSGRLGYEQYF. DNA for the CDR3: TGTGCCAGCATGAGCGGGAGGTTGGGCTACGAGCAGTACTTC.

The chain uses TRBV10-3 and TRBJ1-3; D is undetermined. The CDR3 is 14 amino acids. The V gene's germline CDR1 is ENHRY and CDR2 SYGVKD. V lost 3 bases and J 0 bases, leaving 6 bases between the germline ends. The CDR3 nucleotides are TGTGCCATCAGTGACGGCAGCTCTGGAAACACCATATATTTT. It is translated as CAISDGSSGNTIYF.